This entry lists 20 T cell receptor beta chains sequenced from one sample in a study of blood T cells in healthy people across ages. Combining a sample-barcoded 5' primer with a J-beta primer mix, a second PCR ran for about 6 to 12 cycles. TCRdb analysed the 5' RACE reads with MiXCR anew, one entry per CDR3 protein. The table includes about 840,000 distinct CDR3 sequences, almost 30% detected once. The same sample was also used in a study of T cells of mothers and their children.

The sequenced sample consisted of blood. Receptor source: a middle-aged woman in good health.

The rearrangement uses TRBV7-9 and TRBJ2-1; 8 bases align to TRBD2. The germline V gene encodes CDR1 SEHNR and CDR2 FQNEAQ (reference sequence). V lost 1 base and J lost 4; bases outside the gene matches: 9. This CDR3 is 17 amino acids long. The CDR3 is CASSLVHATSGYNEQFF. CDR3 sequence (DNA): TGTGCCAGCAGCTTAGTGCATGCTACTAGCGGATACAATGAGCAGTTCTTC.

On this clonotype itself: A single base separates this from a much larger clone, so it may be a read error. V usage is TRBV24-1 and J usage is TRBJ1-2; D ambiguous. This CDR3 is 12 amino acids long. Germline CDR1 KGHDR, CDR2 SFDVKD. The ends were cut back, 6 bases at V and 4 bases at J, with 8 bases in the middle. Written as DNA, the CDR3 is TGTGCCACCAGTAATGACGTCTATGGCTACACCTTC. This encodes CATSNDVYGYTF.

Comment on this clonotype: A much larger clone differs from this one at a single base, so this may be a read error. The chain combines TRBV10-3 with TRBJ2-1, with 10 bases identical to TRBD1. Germline V CDR1 and CDR2: ENHRY, SYGVKD. The CDR3 is 16 amino acids. J was trimmed by 4 bases and V by 3 bases; bases with no gene match: 6. CDR3 sequence: CAISDSWDRGYNEQFF. For the CDR3, the DNA is TGTGCCATCAGTGATTCCTGGGACAGGGGATACAATGAGCAGTTCTTC.

This chain links TRBV7-2 with TRBJ2-5; TRBD1 matches at 8 bases. The CDR3 length is 15 residues. Germline-derived CDR1 and CDR2 are SGHTA and FQGNSA. The junction had 10 bases not matched to a gene; V was cut back by 5 bases and J by 5 bases. CDR3 DNA: TGTGCCAGCAGCCCCCCCCTCCAGGGGGCTGAGACCCAGTACTTC. Translating gives CASSPPLQGAETQYF.

This clonotype was seen more than once but under ten times. V gene TRBV7-9 combines with J gene TRBJ1-2, with D maybe TRBD1 (5 bases). CDR1 SEHNR and CDR2 FQNEAQ come from the germline V gene (reference sequence). V dropped 3 bases and J dropped 4 bases, with 18 bases sitting between them. The CDR3 has 16 amino acids. CDR3 region: CASSFQGAGTFYGYTF. The CDR3 nucleotides read TGTGCCAGCAGCTTCCAGGGAGCAGGGACTTTCTATGGCTACACCTTC.

The rearrangement links TRBV18 to TRBJ2-1; TRBD1 aligns across 9 bases. Losses at the gene ends were 6 bases for V and 5 bases for J; bases not matched to a gene: 8. CDR1 is KGHSH and CDR2 is LQKENI in the germline V gene. The length of the CDR3 is 15 residues. The CDR3 protein is CASSRTGDTNNEQFF. CDR3 DNA: TGTGCCAGCTCTCGGACAGGGGACACCAACAATGAGCAGTTCTTC.

The chain employs TRBV7-2 and TRBJ2-3; 10 bases are shared with TRBD2. Losses at the gene ends were 1 base for V and 9 bases for J; bases not matched to a gene: 13. This CDR3 region has 17 residues. Germline CDR1 is SGHTA and CDR2 is FQGNSA. This chain's CDR3 is CASSLVQGLERGGTQYF. The CDR3 DNA follows: TGTGCCAGCAGCTTAGTCCAGGGACTGGAGCGGGGGGGGACGCAGTATTTT.

The gene calls are TRBV7-2 and TRBJ2-6; possible D gene TRBD1, 6 bases. CDR1 is SGHTA and CDR2 is FQGNSA in the germline V gene. This CDR3 has 16 amino acids. Trimming took 3 bases from V and 2 from J, leaving 11 bases between them. The DNA for the CDR3 is TGTGCCAGCAGCTTGCACAGGGCGCCTGGGGCCAACGTCCTGACTTTC. Amino acids: CASSLHRAPGANVLTF.

For this clonotype: This may be a read error: a much more frequent sequence differs by one nucleotide. The gene calls are TRBV6-6 and TRBJ2-1; D assignment may be TRBD1 or TRBD2 (5 bases each). The V end lost 2 bases, the J end lost 10 bases, and 24 bases lay between the germline ends. In germline, CDR1 is MNHNY, CDR2 SVGAGI (reference sequence). The CDR3 has 17 amino acids. CDR3 nucleotides: TGTGCCAGCAGTTACGGGAACCTCCTCCGGGACGGCTACGAGCAGTTCTTC. It encodes CASSYGNLLRDGYEQFF.

DNA for the CDR3: TGTGCCAGCAGCTTGGGGACTCTCTATGGCTACACCTTC. Amino acid sequence: CASSLGTLYGYTF. The V gene is TRBV7-2, the J gene TRBJ1-2; TRBD1 might be the D (5 bases). Trimming took off 3 bases at V and 4 bases at J, with 9 bases between the two ends. The CDR3 is made up of 13 amino acids. CDR1 is SGHTA, CDR2 FQGNSA, per germline. Full variable domain (outside the CDR3, taken from reference TRBV7-2 and TRBJ1-2): GAGVSQSPSNKVTEKGKDVELRCDPISGHTALYWYRQSLGQGLEFLIYFQGNSAPDKSGLPSDRFSAERTGGSVSTLTIQRTQQEDSAVYLCASSLGTLYGYTFGSGTRLTVV.

The V and J genes are TRBV4-1 and TRBJ1-1; 12 nucleotides match TRBD1. The germline V gene has CDR1 MGHRA and CDR2 YSYEKL. Losses at the gene ends were 0 bases for V and 5 bases for J; bases not matched to a gene: 13. The CDR3 has 19 amino acids. CDR3: CASSQDFHGDRGLFTEAFF. The CDR3 nucleotides read TGCGCCAGCAGCCAAGATTTTCATGGGGACAGGGGGCTGTTTACTGAAGCTTTCTTT.

Comment on this clonotype: At one boundary the junction diverges from the germline segment, which might be a read error. V gene TRBV7-3 combines with J gene TRBJ2-3, with D possibly TRBD1 on 5 matching bases. This CDR3 is 13 amino acids long. The germline CDR1 and CDR2 sequences are SGHTA and FQGTGA. This CDR3 is CACSPAGSDTQYF. Written as DNA, the CDR3 is TGTGCCTGCAGCCCTGCAGGGTCAGATACGCAGTATTTT.

V gene TRBV5-4 combines with J gene TRBJ1-2; TRBD1 aligns across 9 bases. This CDR3 comprises 15 residues. CDR1 is SGHNT, CDR2 YYREEE, per germline (reference sequence). The V segment lost 4 bases and the J segment 7 bases; nucleotides outside the gene matches: 11. The CDR3, as DNA: TGTGCCAGCAGCGGTACCGGGACAGGGAAGCGTGGCTACACCTTC. As protein: CASSGTGTGKRGYTF.

The V call is TRBV7-8, the J call TRBJ2-5; 9 bases map to TRBD2. With 2 bases clipped from V and 5 bases from J, the junction kept 6 bases outside the gene matches. The CDR3 is 15 amino acids. Germline CDR1 and CDR2: SGHVS and FQNEAQ. As DNA, the CDR3 is TGTGCCAGCAGCTTAACGCGGGGGGGCCTGGAGACCCAGTACTTC. Its protein is CASSLTRGGLETQYF.

This clonotype was counted between two and nine times. This chain connects TRBV24-1 to TRBJ1-2; D ambiguous. V lost 4 bases and J 10 bases, leaving 9 bases between the germline ends. Looked up from germline, CDR1 is KGHDR and CDR2 is SFDVKD. The CDR3 extends over 11 amino acids. This CDR3 is CATSDREYYTF. CDR3 bases: TGTGCCACCAGTGACCGCGAATACTACACCTTC.

This clonotype was recorded many times. The chain has TRBV20-1 and TRBJ2-7; possible D gene TRBD1, 6 bases. V was pared by 3 bases and J by 5 bases, with 11 bases between. Germline V lookup: CDR1 DFQATT, CDR2 SNEGSKA (reference sequence). CDR3 length: 12 amino acids. The CDR3: CSASQGFDEQYF. The CDR3 DNA follows: TGCAGTGCTAGTCAGGGGTTCGACGAGCAGTACTTC.

The chain links TRBV12-3 or TRBV12-4 to TRBJ2-7; D ambiguous. The CDR3 loop spans 14 amino acids. The V end was cut by 5 bases, the J end by 2 bases, with 13 bases between. The CDR3: CASSASSLAYEQYF. The CDR3 coding sequence is TGTGCCAGCAGTGCCTCCTCCCTCGCCTACGAGCAGTACTTC.

This clonotype was seen many times. The CDR3 coding sequence is TGCAGTGCTAGTAAGGGGCTCGACATTCAGTACTTC. Amino acid sequence: CSASKGLDIQYF. J is TRBJ2-4 and V is TRBV20-1; a weak D match, TRBD1 (5 bases). Germline V gene data show CDR1 as DFQATT and CDR2 as SNEGSKA (reference sequence). CDR3 size: 12 residues. Trimming removed 3 bases from V and 8 bases from J, with 11 bases in between.

In the case of this clonotype: A read error may produce the germline difference seen at one junction end. The gene calls are TRBV7-9 and TRBJ2-7, with TRBD2 matching over 7 bases. Germline assignment: CDR1 SEHNR and CDR2 FQNEAQ (reference sequence). The CDR3 length is 14 residues. The CDR3 bases are TGTGTCAGCAGCTTATCGGTAGCGGGCGTCGAGCAGTACTTC. The encoded protein is CVSSLSVAGVEQYF.

This chain links TRBV11-1 with TRBJ2-6; TRBD1 matches at 8 bases. With 8 bases clipped from V and 3 bases from J, the junction kept 6 bases outside the gene matches. CDR1 SGHAT and CDR2 FQDESV come from the germline V gene (reference sequence). The CDR3 consists of 15 residues. CDR3 sequence: CASGLTGVGANVLTF. The CDR3 nucleotides read TGTGCCAGCGGATTGACAGGGGTTGGGGCCAACGTCCTGACTTTC.